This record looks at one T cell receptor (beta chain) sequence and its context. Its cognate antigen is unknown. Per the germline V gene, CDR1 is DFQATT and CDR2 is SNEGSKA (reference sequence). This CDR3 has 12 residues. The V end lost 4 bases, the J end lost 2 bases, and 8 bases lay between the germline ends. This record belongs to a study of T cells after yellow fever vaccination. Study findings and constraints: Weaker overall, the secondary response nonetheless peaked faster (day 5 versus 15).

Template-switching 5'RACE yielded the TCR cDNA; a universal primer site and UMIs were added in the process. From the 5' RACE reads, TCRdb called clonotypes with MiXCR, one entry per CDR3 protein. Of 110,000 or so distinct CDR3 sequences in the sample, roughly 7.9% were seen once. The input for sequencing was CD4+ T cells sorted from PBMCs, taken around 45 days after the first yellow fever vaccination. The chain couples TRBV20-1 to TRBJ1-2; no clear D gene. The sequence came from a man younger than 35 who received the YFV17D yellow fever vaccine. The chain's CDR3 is CSATRENYGYTF. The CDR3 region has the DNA TGCAGTGCTACTCGGGAGAACTATGGCTACACCTTC.